The clone carrying this TCR beta chain appeared a few times. The antigen is undetermined. V was trimmed by 4 bases and J by 1 base, leaving 13 bases between them. Germline V CDR1 and CDR2: SGHTA, FQGNSA. This CDR3 comprises 15 residues. The study reverse transcribed the entire isolated RNA, so it sequenced expressed TCRB transcripts. Profiled with immunoSEQ multiplex PCR; TCRdb holds only in-frame clones, not every one. The table has roughly 700,000 clones, under 15% seen once. This entry belongs to a study of beta chain features in type 1 diabetes. Study-level findings and limits: More deletions and fewer insertions at VDJ junctions were found in patients with type 1 diabetes. Compared to healthy donors, patients appeared to have naive, central memory and Treg TCRB repertoires that were more alike. TCRB CDR3s were moderately but significantly shorter in Type 1 diabetes patients in all four CD4+ subsets.

There was one heparinised blood draw per donor, averaging around 0.11 L. Sequencing was done on a sample of naive CD4+ T cells from blood. The TCR originated in a man aged 18 to 35 with type 1 diabetes. This chain joins TRBV7-2 and TRBJ1-1; possibly TRBD1 for D (6 bases). The CDR3 loop reads CASSSQTTGNTEAFF. For the CDR3, the DNA is TGTGCCAGCAGCTCCCAGACGACAGGGAACACTGAAGCTTTCTTT.